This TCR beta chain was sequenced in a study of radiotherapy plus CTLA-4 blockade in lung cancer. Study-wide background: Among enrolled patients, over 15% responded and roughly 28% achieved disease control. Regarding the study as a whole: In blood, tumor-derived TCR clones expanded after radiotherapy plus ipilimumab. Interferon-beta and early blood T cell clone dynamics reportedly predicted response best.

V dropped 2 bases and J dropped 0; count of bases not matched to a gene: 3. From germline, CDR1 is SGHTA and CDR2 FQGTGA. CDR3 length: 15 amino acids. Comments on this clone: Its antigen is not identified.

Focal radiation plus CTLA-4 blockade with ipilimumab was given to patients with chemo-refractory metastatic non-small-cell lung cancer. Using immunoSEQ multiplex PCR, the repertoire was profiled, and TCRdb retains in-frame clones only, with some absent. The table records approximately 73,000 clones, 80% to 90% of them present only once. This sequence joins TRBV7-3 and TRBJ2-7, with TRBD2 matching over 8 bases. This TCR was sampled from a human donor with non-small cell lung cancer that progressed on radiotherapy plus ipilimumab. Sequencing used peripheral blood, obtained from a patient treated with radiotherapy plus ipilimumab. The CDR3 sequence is CASSLDGRGSYEQYF. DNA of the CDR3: TGTGCCAGCAGCTTAGACGGGAGGGGCTCCTACGAGCAGTACTTC.